Listed below are T cell receptor beta chains from one sample, sequenced in a study of cytomegalovirus exposure and HLA in healthy donors. Measured with immunoSEQ multiplex PCR; TCRdb has only the in-frame clones, and not every one. There are some 150,000 clones in the sample; approximately 74% occur only once, and approximately 2.8% lies in the top ten. Sequenced sample: PBMCs. The source of these receptors is a woman in her thirties in good health and CMV-seronegative. Both conserved end residues are part of each CDR3. D genes are given only for firm matches. Rows may omit the clone size; those that give it use once, few, many or a size class.

D gene: NA
V gene: TRBV30
clone size: NA
J gene: TRBJ2-7
CDR3 DNA: TGTGCCTGGAGTGAAGGGAGAGTCTACGAGCAGTACTTC
CDR3 protein: CAWSEGRVYEQYF

D gene: NA
V gene: TRBV2
clone size: NA
J gene: TRBJ1-2
CDR3 DNA: TGTGCCAGCAGTCAAACGGGGTTCCCTAACTATGGCTACACCTTC
CDR3 protein: CASSQTGFPNYGYTF

D gene: TRBD1
V gene: TRBV28
clone size: NA
J gene: TRBJ1-5
CDR3 DNA: TGTGCCAGCCTATTGTCTGCCGGGACAGGGAATCAGCCCCAGCATTTT
CDR3 protein: CASLLSAGTGNQPQHF

D gene: TRBD1
V gene: TRBV28
clone size: few
J gene: TRBJ2-3
CDR3 DNA: TGTGCCAGCATTCACAGGGGGACTTACACAGATACGCAGTATTTT
CDR3 protein: CASIHRGTYTDTQYF

D gene: TRBD1
V gene: TRBV6-1
clone size: NA
J gene: TRBJ2-3
CDR3 DNA: TGTGCCAGCAGCCTGACAGGGAGAGATACGCAGTATTTT
CDR3 protein: CASSLTGRDTQYF

D gene: TRBD1
V gene: TRBV18
clone size: NA
J gene: TRBJ2-7
CDR3 DNA: TGTGCCAGCTCACCAGGGACAGGGGCCTACGAGCAGTACTTC
CDR3 protein: CASSPGTGAYEQYF

D gene: TRBD1
V gene: TRBV4-3
clone size: NA
J gene: TRBJ1-5
CDR3 DNA: TGCGCCAGCAGCCAAGAGGAGACAGGGTCGGGCAATCAGCCCCAGCATTTT
CDR3 protein: CASSQEETGSGNQPQHF

D gene: TRBD2
V gene: TRBV4-1
clone size: NA
J gene: TRBJ2-1
CDR3 DNA: TGCGCCAGCAGCCCCCATGCTCTAGCGGGTTCTCGGGGTGAGCAGTTCTTC
CDR3 protein: CASSPHALAGSRGEQFF

D gene: TRBD1
V gene: TRBV18
clone size: NA
J gene: TRBJ1-1
CDR3 DNA: TGTGCCAGCTCACCACTTATCAAGGACAGGGGAGACACTGAAGCTTTCTTT
CDR3 protein: CASSPLIKDRGDTEAFF

D gene: NA
V gene: TRBV5-1
clone size: NA
J gene: TRBJ1-1
CDR3 DNA: TGCGCCAGCAGCTATGACAAAGCCACTGAAGCTTTCTTT
CDR3 protein: CASSYDKATEAFF

D gene: TRBD2
V gene: TRBV27
clone size: once
J gene: TRBJ2-1
CDR3 DNA: TGTGCCAGCAGCCGAGTGGCAGCGGGGGGAAATGAGCAGTTCTTC
CDR3 protein: CASSRVAAGGNEQFF

D gene: TRBD2
V gene: TRBV4-3
clone size: NA
J gene: TRBJ2-1
CDR3 DNA: TGCGCCAGCAGCCAAGATCCCCGGGGGATAGCGGGGCATAATGAGCAGTTCTTC
CDR3 protein: CASSQDPRGIAGHNEQFF

D gene: NA
V gene: TRBV5-1
clone size: NA
J gene: TRBJ2-7
CDR3 DNA: TGCGCCAGCAGCTTGGCCTTTCTCGCCTACGAGCAGTACTTC
CDR3 protein: CASSLAFLAYEQYF

D gene: NA
V gene: TRBV6-6
clone size: few
J gene: TRBJ2-5
CDR3 DNA: TGTGCCAGCCCCCACGGGTGGTGTCGGGAGACCCAGTACTTC
CDR3 protein: CASPHGWCRETQYF

D gene: NA
V gene: TRBV7-2
clone size: NA
J gene: TRBJ1-2
CDR3 DNA: TGTGCCAGCAGCCTGCGGGCGGAAGATGGCTACACCTTC
CDR3 protein: CASSLRAEDGYTF

D gene: NA
V gene: TRBV19
clone size: once
J gene: TRBJ2-2
CDR3 DNA: TGTGCCAGTAGTATGATTGCGACCGGGGAGCTGTTTTTT
CDR3 protein: CASSMIATGELFF

D gene: TRBD1
V gene: TRBV19
clone size: NA
J gene: TRBJ1-5
CDR3 DNA: TGTGCCAGTAGTTGGGGACAGGGGGCATCGCCCCAGCATTTT
CDR3 protein: CASSWGQGASPQHF

D gene: NA
V gene: TRBV19
clone size: NA
J gene: TRBJ2-2
CDR3 DNA: TGTGCCAGTAGAACAGGGTTTGGCACCGGGGAGCTGTTTTTT
CDR3 protein: CASRTGFGTGELFF

D gene: TRBD1
V gene: TRBV30
clone size: NA
J gene: TRBJ1-4
CDR3 DNA: TGTGCCTGGAGTGCAGGGGGCGAAATTGAAAAACTGTTTTTT
CDR3 protein: CAWSAGGEIEKLFF

D gene: NA
V gene: TRBV4-3
clone size: many
J gene: TRBJ2-1
CDR3 DNA: TGCGCCAGCAGCCAAGATGCGAGCGGGTCCTACAATGAGCAGTTCTTC
CDR3 protein: CASSQDASGSYNEQFF

D gene: TRBD2
V gene: TRBV7-2
clone size: NA
J gene: TRBJ2-7
CDR3 DNA: TGTGCCAGCGGACCTAGCGGCCCCTACGAGCAGTACTTC
CDR3 protein: CASGPSGPYEQYF

D gene: TRBD1
V gene: TRBV25-1
clone size: NA
J gene: TRBJ1-2
CDR3 DNA: TGTGCCAGCCTACCCTGGACAGGCTATGGCTACACCTTC
CDR3 protein: CASLPWTGYGYTF

D gene: TRBD1
V gene: TRBV6-5
clone size: NA
J gene: TRBJ1-4
CDR3 DNA: TGTGCCAGCAGTCATTGGACAGGGGGGGAAAAACTGTTTTTT
CDR3 protein: CASSHWTGGEKLFF

D gene: NA
V gene: TRBV20-1
clone size: few
J gene: TRBJ2-7
CDR3 DNA: TGCAGTGCTAACAGTGGAGGCGAGCAGTACTTC
CDR3 protein: CSANSGGEQYF

D gene: TRBD1
V gene: TRBV28
clone size: NA
J gene: TRBJ1-1
CDR3 DNA: TGTGCCAGCAGTTTAGCCAGGGGGAAGTCGTTCTTT
CDR3 protein: CASSLARGKSFF

D gene: TRBD2
V gene: TRBV7-2
clone size: NA
J gene: TRBJ2-7
CDR3 DNA: TGTGCCAGCAGCCTACTCGGGACTAGTTCCTACGAGCAGTACTTC
CDR3 protein: CASSLLGTSSYEQYF

D gene: NA
V gene: TRBV29-1
clone size: few
J gene: TRBJ1-1
CDR3 DNA: TGCAGCGTTGTAACAGGGCCGACTGAAGCTTTCTTT
CDR3 protein: CSVVTGPTEAFF

D gene: NA
V gene: TRBV27
clone size: NA
J gene: TRBJ2-7
CDR3 DNA: TGTGCCAGCAGGATTGACTACCGAAACCCCTACGAGCAGTACTTC
CDR3 protein: CASRIDYRNPYEQYF

D gene: TRBD1
V gene: TRBV5-6
clone size: NA
J gene: TRBJ1-1
CDR3 DNA: TGTGCCAGCAGCGAGAATCGGGACAGGGTTACTGAAGCTTTCTTT
CDR3 protein: CASSENRDRVTEAFF

D gene: TRBD2
V gene: TRBV4-1
clone size: few
J gene: TRBJ2-1
CDR3 DNA: TGCGCCAGCAGCCAACTGGGACTAGCCTTCAATGAGCAGTTCTTC
CDR3 protein: CASSQLGLAFNEQFF

D gene: NA
V gene: TRBV7-9
clone size: NA
J gene: TRBJ1-2
CDR3 DNA: TGTGCCAGCAGCCTTAGCGGGGCTGGCTACACCTTC
CDR3 protein: CASSLSGAGYTF

D gene: NA
V gene: TRBV30
clone size: NA
J gene: TRBJ2-7
CDR3 DNA: TGTGCCTGGAGTGGATTAGTGGGGCCCTACGAGCAGTACTTC
CDR3 protein: CAWSGLVGPYEQYF

D gene: NA
V gene: TRBV6-5
clone size: NA
J gene: TRBJ1-1
CDR3 DNA: TGTGCCAGCTATAGACGGGGGGATGAGTATGAAGCTTTCTTT
CDR3 protein: CASYRRGDEYEAFF

D gene: TRBD2
V gene: TRBV6-5
clone size: NA
J gene: TRBJ2-3
CDR3 DNA: TGTGCCAGCAGTTATTCCGGGGGGGCCCCAGATACGCAGTATTTT
CDR3 protein: CASSYSGGAPDTQYF

D gene: NA
V gene: TRBV6-6
clone size: NA
J gene: TRBJ1-4
CDR3 DNA: TGTGCCAGCAGCCCCCTGGTTCGGGGAGGAGAAAAACTGTTTTTT
CDR3 protein: CASSPLVRGGEKLFF

D gene: NA
V gene: TRBV4-3
clone size: NA
J gene: TRBJ2-6
CDR3 DNA: TGCGCCAGCAGCCTAGACAGCTCTGGGGCCAACGTCCTGACTTTC
CDR3 protein: CASSLDSSGANVLTF

D gene: NA
V gene: TRBV5-5
clone size: NA
J gene: TRBJ1-5
CDR3 DNA: TGTGCCAGCAGCTCAACCCGGGAAATCAATCAGCCCCAGCATTTT
CDR3 protein: CASSSTREINQPQHF

D gene: TRBD1
V gene: TRBV5-1
clone size: NA
J gene: TRBJ1-2
CDR3 DNA: TGCGCCAGCAGCTTACAGGGGCTCGGGGGTGTAGGCTACACCTTC
CDR3 protein: CASSLQGLGGVGYTF

D gene: NA
V gene: TRBV19
clone size: NA
J gene: TRBJ2-1
CDR3 DNA: TGTGCCAGTAGTATTCGGCAGGCCCCTCGGAATGAGCAGTTCTTC
CDR3 protein: CASSIRQAPRNEQFF

D gene: NA
V gene: TRBV25-1
clone size: NA
J gene: TRBJ2-5
CDR3 DNA: TGTGCCAGCAGTGACCCAGGGGAGAAAGAGACCCAGTACTTC
CDR3 protein: CASSDPGEKETQYF

D gene: NA
V gene: TRBV5-4
clone size: NA
J gene: TRBJ1-2
CDR3 DNA: TGTGCCAGCAGCTCTCTGGAGAGCGCATTCTATGGCTACACCTTC
CDR3 protein: CASSSLESAFYGYTF

D gene: TRBD1
V gene: TRBV5-1
clone size: few
J gene: TRBJ1-6
CDR3 DNA: TGCGCCAGCAGCTTAACAGGGGGCGAGGGTTCACCCCTCCACTTT
CDR3 protein: CASSLTGGEGSPLHF